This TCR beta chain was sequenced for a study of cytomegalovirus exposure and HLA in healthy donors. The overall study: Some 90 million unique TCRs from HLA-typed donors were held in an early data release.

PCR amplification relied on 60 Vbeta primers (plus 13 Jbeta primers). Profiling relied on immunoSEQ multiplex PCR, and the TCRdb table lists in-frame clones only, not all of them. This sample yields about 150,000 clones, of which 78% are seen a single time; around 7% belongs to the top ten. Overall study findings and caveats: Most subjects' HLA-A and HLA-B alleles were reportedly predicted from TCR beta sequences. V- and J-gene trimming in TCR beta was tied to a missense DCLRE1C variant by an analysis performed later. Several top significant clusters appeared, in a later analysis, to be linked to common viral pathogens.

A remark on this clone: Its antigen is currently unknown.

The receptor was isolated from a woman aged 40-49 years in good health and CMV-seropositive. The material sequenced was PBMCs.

The CDR3 is CASTGGSSGANVLTF. CDR3 bases: TGTGCCAGCACAGGGGGAAGCTCTGGGGCCAACGTCCTGACTTTC. V gene TRBV6-1 combines with J gene TRBJ2-6; 7 bases map to TRBD1. The ends lost 7 bases at V and 0 bases at J; junction bases unmatched: 3. This CDR3 spans 15 amino acids. Germline loops: CDR1 MNHNS, CDR2 SASEGT.